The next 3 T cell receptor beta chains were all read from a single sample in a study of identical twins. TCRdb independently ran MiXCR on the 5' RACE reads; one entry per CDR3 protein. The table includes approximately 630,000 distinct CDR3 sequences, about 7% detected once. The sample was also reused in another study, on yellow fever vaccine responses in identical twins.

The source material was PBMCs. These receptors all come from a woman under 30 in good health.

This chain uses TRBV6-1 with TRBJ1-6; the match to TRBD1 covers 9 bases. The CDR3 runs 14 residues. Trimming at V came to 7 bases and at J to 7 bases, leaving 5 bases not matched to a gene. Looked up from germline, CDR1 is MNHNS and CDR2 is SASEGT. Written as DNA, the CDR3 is TGTGCCAGCACCCCCGGGACAGGGAATTCACCCCTCCACTTT. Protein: CASTPGTGNSPLHF.

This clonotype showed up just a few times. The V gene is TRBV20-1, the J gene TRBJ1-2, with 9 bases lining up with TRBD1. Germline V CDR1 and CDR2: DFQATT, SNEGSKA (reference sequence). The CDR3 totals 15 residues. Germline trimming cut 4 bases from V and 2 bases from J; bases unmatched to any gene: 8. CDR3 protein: CSAKTGTGNNYGYTF. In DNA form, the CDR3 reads TGCAGTGCTAAAACCGGGACAGGGAACAACTATGGCTACACCTTC.

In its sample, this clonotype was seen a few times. This CDR3 reads CASSPEQGNYGYTF. The CDR3 nucleotides read TGCGCCAGCAGCCCCGAACAGGGAAACTATGGCTACACCTTC. The chain recombines TRBV5-1 with TRBJ1-2, with D possibly TRBD1 on 6 matching bases. The CDR3 extends over 14 amino acids. Trimming stripped 4 bases from V and 2 bases from J, with 12 bases between. Per germline, CDR1 SGHRS and CDR2 YFSETQ.